This T cell receptor (beta chain) was observed in a study of T cells in Graves' hyperthyroidism and ophthalmopathy. Study summary: Sampling of peripheral blood happened at initial diagnosis, prior to any treatment.

The CDR3 consists of 14 residues. The V end was cut by 11 bases, the J end by 3 bases, with 20 bases between. From germline, CDR1 is ENHRY and CDR2 SYGVKD. This clonotype was observed a few times. Researchers amplified the TCR beta CDR3 regions from RNA transcripts. The primer set for the first-round RT-PCR of the TCR CDR3 was HTBI. In TCRdb, the multiplex PCR reads were re-called with MiXCR into one record per CDR3 protein. The data hold hundreds of thousands of distinct CDR3 sequences, with 14% to 15% observed a single time. The chain is built from TRBV10-3 and TRBJ2-7, with D possibly matching TRBD2 (6 bases). The sequenced sample consisted of blood. The TCR originated in a woman aged 40 to 49 with Graves' ophthalmopathy. As DNA, the CDR3 is TGTGCCGTCTGGCGGGGCATTGAAGACTACGAGCAGTACTTC. Residues: CAVWRGIEDYEQYF.